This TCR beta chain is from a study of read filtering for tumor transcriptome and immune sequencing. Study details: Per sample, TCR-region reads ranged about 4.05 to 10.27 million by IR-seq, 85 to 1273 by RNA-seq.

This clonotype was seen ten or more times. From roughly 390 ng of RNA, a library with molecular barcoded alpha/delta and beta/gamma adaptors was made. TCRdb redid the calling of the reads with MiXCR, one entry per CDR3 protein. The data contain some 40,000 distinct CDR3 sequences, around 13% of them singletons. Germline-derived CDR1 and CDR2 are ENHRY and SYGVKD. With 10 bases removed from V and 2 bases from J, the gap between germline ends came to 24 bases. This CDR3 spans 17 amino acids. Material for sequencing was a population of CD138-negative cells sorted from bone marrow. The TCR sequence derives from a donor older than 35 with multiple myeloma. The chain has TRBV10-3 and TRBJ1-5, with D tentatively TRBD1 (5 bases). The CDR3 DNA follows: TGTGCCACCCTAGCAGGTCAAGGGGCTCTTGGCAATCAGCCCCAGCATTTT. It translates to CATLAGQGALGNQPQHF.